The 13 T cell receptor beta chains reported below all come from one sample, sequenced in a study of T cells in Graves' hyperthyroidism and ophthalmopathy. RNA transcripts served as the template for amplifying TCR beta CDR3 regions. First-round RT-PCR targeting the TCR CDR3 was performed with the HTBI primer set. TCRdb fed the multiplex PCR reads into MiXCR, producing one record per CDR3 protein. The sample consists of around 800,000 distinct CDR3 sequences, roughly 40% of them appearing once. Sequencing was done on a sample of blood. These receptors all stem from a man aged 18 to 30 with Graves' hyperthyroidism.

This clonotype came up many times. This chain links TRBV29-1 with TRBJ1-4; D is unresolved. CDR1 is SQVTM, CDR2 ANQGSEA, per germline. The CDR3 has 11 amino acids. With 5 bases removed from V and 8 bases from J, the gap between germline ends came to 9 bases. The CDR3 sequence: CSVWGGEKLFF. The CDR3 DNA reads as TGCAGCGTTTGGGGTGGAGAAAAACTGTTTTTT.

Regarding this clonotype: Just one base apart from a much larger clone, this may be a read error. The J gene is TRBJ1-2, the V gene TRBV10-3; possible D gene TRBD1, 5 bases. CDR1 is ENHRY, CDR2 SYGVKD, per germline. V was shortened by 5 bases and J by 7 bases, with 14 bases between the two germline ends. This CDR3 is built from 13 residues. This chain's CDR3 is CAISFQGEAGYTF. The CDR3 nucleotides are TGTGCCATCAGTTTTCAGGGAGAGGCTGGCTACACCTTC.

The chain has TRBV6-5 and TRBJ2-6; D is unresolved. The CDR3 is 14 residues long. The V gene lost 4 bases and the J gene lost 4 bases, with 8 bases spanning the gap. Per germline, CDR1 MNHEY and CDR2 SVGAGI. CDR3 sequence reads: CASSSVTGANVLTF. The CDR3 bases are TGTGCCAGCAGTTCCGTGACAGGGGCCAACGTCCTGACTTTC.

The chain joins TRBV5-1 to TRBJ2-7; 7 bases map to TRBD2. The V gene end was trimmed by 2 bases and the J gene end by 4 bases; junction bases not matched to a gene: 6. This CDR3 comprises 14 residues. Germline loops: CDR1 SGHRS, CDR2 YFSETQ. In DNA form, the CDR3 reads TGCGCCAGCAGCTTAGGTAGCGGGTTTTACGAGCAGTACTTC. This translates into CASSLGSGFYEQYF.

V usage is TRBV10-3 and J usage is TRBJ1-4; tentatively, D is TRBD1 (6 bases). V was shortened by 5 bases and J by 5 bases, with 12 bases between the two germline ends. This CDR3 has 14 amino acids. The germline gives CDR1 ENHRY, CDR2 SYGVKD. CDR3 in amino acids: CAISRTDTNEKLFF. The CDR3 DNA reads TGTGCCATCAGTAGGACAGACACCAATGAAAAACTGTTTTTT.

There are a few counts of this clonotype. This chain links TRBV5-1 with TRBJ1-1; 8 bases align to TRBD1. V lost 5 bases and J lost 4; bases outside the gene matches: 7. This CDR3 contains 14 residues. Per the germline V gene, CDR1 is SGHRS and CDR2 is YFSETQ. The CDR3 nucleotides read TGCGCCAGCAGACCAACCAGGGGGCCCACTGAAGCTTTCTTT. It specifies CASRPTRGPTEAFF.

The V gene is TRBV2, the J gene TRBJ2-6; D might be TRBD2 (5 bases). Trimming shortened V by 5 bases and J by 0 bases, and 8 bases separated the two germline ends. CDR1 SNHLY and CDR2 FYNNEI come from the germline V gene. The CDR3 is 15 amino acids. The CDR3 coding sequence is TGTGCCAGCAGTCAGAGCGGCTCTGGGGCCAACGTCCTGACTTTC. It is translated as CASSQSGSGANVLTF.

This clonotype came up many times. The J gene is TRBJ1-1, the V gene TRBV15, with D perhaps TRBD1 (6 bases). V lost 9 bases and J lost 0, with 11 bases in between. Germline values: CDR1 LNHNV, CDR2 YYDKDF (reference sequence). This CDR3 comprises 13 residues. In nucleotides, the CDR3 is TGTGCCACTCAGGAGGGGGTGAACACTGAAGCTTTCTTT. It yields the protein CATQEGVNTEAFF.

The sample holds a few counts of this clonotype. The chain has TRBV10-3 and TRBJ1-5; TRBD1 aligns across 11 bases. The CDR3 is made up of 16 amino acids. Per germline, CDR1 ENHRY and CDR2 SYGVKD. Trimming took 10 bases from V and 4 from J; bases not matched to a gene: 12. The CDR3 sequence: CASWDRGLRRNQPQHF. CDR3 sequence (DNA): TGTGCCAGCTGGGACAGGGGGTTGAGAAGGAATCAGCCCCAGCATTTT.

The J gene is TRBJ1-1, the V gene TRBV7-6; possible D gene TRBD1, 6 bases. The CDR3 is made up of 15 amino acids. V shed 2 bases and J shed 4 bases, with 14 bases lying between them. CDR1 is SGHVS, CDR2 FNYEAQ, per germline. This CDR3 is CASSLKLGGGTEAFF. In nucleotides, the CDR3 is TGTGCCAGCAGCTTAAAGTTAGGGGGTGGCACTGAAGCTTTCTTT.

Details on this clonotype: A read error is possible here, since a much larger clone lies one base away. CDR3 DNA: TGCAGCGTTGAACTGGACGGGGACTACGAGCAGTACTTC. Protein: CSVELDGDYEQYF. This chain links TRBV29-1 with TRBJ2-7; tentatively, D is TRBD2 (5 bases). The CDR3 runs 13 residues. Trimming left V 2 bases short and J 3 bases short, with 11 bases between. Per germline, CDR1 SQVTM and CDR2 ANQGSEA.

This clonotype has ten or more counts. The V and J genes are TRBV2 and TRBJ1-5; D gene unclear. The germline V and J ends were trimmed by 6 bases and 6 bases, with 9 bases remaining between them. Germline V gene sequence: CDR1 SNHLY, CDR2 FYNNEI. CDR3 length equals 12 residues. As DNA, the CDR3 is TGTGCCAGCAGACGACCAGGTCAGCCCCAGCATTTT. As protein: CASRRPGQPQHF.

This clonotype was seen repeatedly, ten times or more. The rearrangement links TRBV2 to TRBJ2-6, with D possibly matching TRBD2 (5 bases). From germline, CDR1 is SNHLY and CDR2 FYNNEI. The CDR3 extends over 14 amino acids. The V and J ends lost 4 bases and 2 bases respectively, with 6 bases between them. As DNA, the CDR3 is TGTGCCAGCAGTGGAGGGCCTGGGGCCAACGTCCTGACTTTC. Residues: CASSGGPGANVLTF. The whole variable domain, filled in from reference TRBV2 and TRBJ2-6, reads EPEVTQTPSHQVTQMGQEVILRCVPISNHLYFYWYRQILGQKVEFLVSFYNNEISEKSEIFDDQFSVERPDGSNFTLKIRSTKLEDSAMYFCASSGGPGANVLTFGAGSRLTVL.